This T cell receptor beta chain was identified in a study of identical twins (dated by TCRdb to 2016 to 2017). Study-level background: To test whether fetal clonotypes persist, the study used deep sequencing on TCR alpha and beta repertoires from monozygotic twins, unrelated adults of various ages, and cord blood. To rule out contamination, the twin experiments were replicated at different times with different library preparation protocols.

With respect to this clonotype: The antigen it recognizes is unknown. Base-call qualities are not available, and no considerably larger clone is one nucleotide away.

V is pared back by 2 bases and J by 2 bases, with 13 bases lying between the germline termini. The CDR3 goes from the cysteine to the phenylalanine over 15 residues. Just the 45-base CDR3 DNA is kept, in frame starting at base 1. Based on the germline V gene, the CDR1 and CDR2 sequences are SGDLS and YYNGEE. All donors were healthy Caucasians. The researchers also sequenced three unrelated adults who were not twins: a male aged 18 to 29, a male aged 50 to 60, and a female aged 50 to 60. Using Miltenyi CD45RO+ enrichment and human naive T-cell isolation kits, memory (CD45RO+) and naive T cells were isolated from PBMC. Broader findings and caveats from the paper: Conclusions relied on cross-sectional statistical analysis, since the same donors could not be followed over many years. Invariant T cells such as MAIT and iNKT could partly confound zero-insertion analyses, although diverse VJ usage argued against such confounding for most clonotypes. Out-of-frame TCR alpha sharing in monozygotic twins was systematically underestimated by recombination models, whereas sharing between unrelated individuals was in agreement with the recombination models. Compared with coincidental sharing between unrelated individuals, out-of-frame TCR alpha sequences shared between twins showed an excess of sequences with low generation probability. In beta out-of-frame sequences, excess twin sharing was weaker, because having fewer shared sequences lowered the signal-to-noise ratio. Abundant cord blood beta clonotypes had fewer insertions, young adult naive repertoires showed a similar but weaker trend, and memory repertoires showed no such trend.

Library preparation was by 5' RACE. The sequencing machine was an Illumina HiSeq 2000. Template switching added a universal primer binding site, and the final cDNA carried a unique molecular identifier that allowed TCR cDNA molecules to be counted accurately. Specific primers in the conserved constant-segment region were used to synthesize first-strand cDNA for the TCR alpha and beta chains. To control for contamination, every cDNA library carried two barcodes: a SMART-Mk sample barcode plus Illumina barcodes. TruSeq adapter sequences, together with Illumina sample barcodes, were added in two successive PCR steps. TCR alpha and beta cDNA libraries were sequenced on the Illumina HiSeq platform with custom primers. Processing in the source paper ran as follows. MiGEC was used to process raw reads and extract unique molecular identifiers, and MiXCR was used to find CDR3 positions. For each individual, recombination models were inferred using an EM algorithm with the repgenHMM and IGoR tools. Shared clonotypes were analyzed with the tcR package in R, and sharing was normalized by the product of cloneset sizes. Out-of-frame nonproductive sequences were analyzed to study raw recombination free of thymic and clonal selection effects. TCRdb trimmed the raw reads at Q25, called clones with MiXCR and kept productive beta chains. Each entry is one CDR3 protein sequence, shown with its most common DNA and genes. The V and J calls and clone size are TCRdb's, not the authors'. This sample is represented by 350,000 to 500,000 distinct CDR3 sequences; roughly 20% of them were singletons. Of the sample, approximately 12% falls within the top ten clones.

This TCR derives from a man aged 45-65 years in good health. This chain joins TRBV9 to TRBJ2-5; the D call is tentative, TRBD1 or TRBD2, as each matches 5 bases. Sequencing was done on a sample of naive T cells sorted from blood. This specimen's cell subset or site label, per the study, means: cells isolated with a human naive T-cell isolation kit. The sequenced DNA: TGTGCCAGCAGCGTCTCACCCAGGGAGCAAGAGACCCAGTACTTC. Its coded protein is CASSVSPREQETQYF.